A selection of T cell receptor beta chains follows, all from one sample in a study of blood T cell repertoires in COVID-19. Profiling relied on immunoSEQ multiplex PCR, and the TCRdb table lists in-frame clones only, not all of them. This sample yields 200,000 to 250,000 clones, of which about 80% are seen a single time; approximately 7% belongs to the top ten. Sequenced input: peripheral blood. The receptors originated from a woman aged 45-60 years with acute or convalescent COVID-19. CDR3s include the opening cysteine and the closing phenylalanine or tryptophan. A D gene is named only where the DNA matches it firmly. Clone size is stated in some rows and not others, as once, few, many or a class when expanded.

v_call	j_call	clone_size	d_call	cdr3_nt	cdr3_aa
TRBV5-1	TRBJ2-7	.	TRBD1	TGCGCCAGCAGCTTGGGGACAGGGGCGGACGAGCAGTACTTC	CASSLGTGADEQYF
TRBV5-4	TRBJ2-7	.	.	TGTGCCAGCAGCGGCCCTGGGGGCGACGAGCAGTACTTC	CASSGPGGDEQYF
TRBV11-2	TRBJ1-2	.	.	TGTGCCAGCAGCTCCTCCTTCGGGGCGGGACGCAGCTATGGCTACACCTTC	CASSSSFGAGRSYGYTF
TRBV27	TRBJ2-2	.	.	TGTGCCAGCAGAAAATCAGGTGGCGGGGAGCTGTTTTTT	CASRKSGGGELFF
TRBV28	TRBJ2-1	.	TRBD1	TGTGCCAGCAGTTTAGTGGGACAGGGGTGGAATGAGCAGTTCTTC	CASSLVGQGWNEQFF
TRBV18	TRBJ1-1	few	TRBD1	TGTGCCAGCTCACCAGGGACAGTTAACACTGAAGCTTTCTTT	CASSPGTVNTEAFF
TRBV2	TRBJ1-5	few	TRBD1	TGTGCCAGCAGGGGACAGATAAATCAGCCCCAGCATTTT	CASRGQINQPQHF
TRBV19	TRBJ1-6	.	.	TGTGCCAGTAGTATCGCCGAGGGGGATTCACCCCTCCACTTT	CASSIAEGDSPLHF
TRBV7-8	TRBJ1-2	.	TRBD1	TGTGCCAGCAGCTTACCCAGGGACAGGGGGCTCGTTGGCTACACCTTC	CASSLPRDRGLVGYTF
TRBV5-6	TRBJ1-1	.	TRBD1	TGTGCCAGCAGCTCGGGGGACAGAATGAACACTGAAGCTTTCTTT	CASSSGDRMNTEAFF
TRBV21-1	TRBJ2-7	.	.	TGTGCCAGCAGCAGGAGCCGGACAGGGGTCCCCTACGAGCAGTACTTC	CASSRSRTGVPYEQYF
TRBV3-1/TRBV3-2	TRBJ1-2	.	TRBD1	TGTGCCAGCAGCCAGGGACAGCCCAACGGCTACACCTTC	CASSQGQPNGYTF
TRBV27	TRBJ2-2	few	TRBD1	TGTGCCAGCAGTCGTACCGGGACAGGGAACACCGGGGAGCTGTTTTTT	CASSRTGTGNTGELFF
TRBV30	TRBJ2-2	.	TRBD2	TGTGCCTGGAGCGCCGGGACTACACGCACCGGGGAGCTGTTTTTT	CAWSAGTTRTGELFF
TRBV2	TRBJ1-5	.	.	TGTGCCAGCAGGGAGGGGGGGGATCAGCCCCAGCATTTT	CASREGGDQPQHF
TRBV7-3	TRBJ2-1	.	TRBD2	TGTGCCAGCAGCTCCCCGGAAACACGGGGGGGCTCCTACAATGAGCAGTTCTTC	CASSSPETRGGSYNEQFF